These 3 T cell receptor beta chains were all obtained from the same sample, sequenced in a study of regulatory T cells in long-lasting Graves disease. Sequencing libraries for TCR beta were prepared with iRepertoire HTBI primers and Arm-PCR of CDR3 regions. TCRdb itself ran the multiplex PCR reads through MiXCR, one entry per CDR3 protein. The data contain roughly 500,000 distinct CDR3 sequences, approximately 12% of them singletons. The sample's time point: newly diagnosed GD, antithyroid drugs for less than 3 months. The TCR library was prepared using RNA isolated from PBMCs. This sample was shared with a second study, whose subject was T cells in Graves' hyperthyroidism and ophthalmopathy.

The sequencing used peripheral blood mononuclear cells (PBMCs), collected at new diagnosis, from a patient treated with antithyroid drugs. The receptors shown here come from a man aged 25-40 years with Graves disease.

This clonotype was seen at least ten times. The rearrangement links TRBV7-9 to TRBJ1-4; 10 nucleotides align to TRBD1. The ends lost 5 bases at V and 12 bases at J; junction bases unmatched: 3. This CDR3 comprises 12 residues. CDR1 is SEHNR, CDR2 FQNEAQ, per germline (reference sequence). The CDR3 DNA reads TGTGCCAGCAGCGCGGACAGGGGGGAACTGTTTTTT. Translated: CASSADRGELFF.

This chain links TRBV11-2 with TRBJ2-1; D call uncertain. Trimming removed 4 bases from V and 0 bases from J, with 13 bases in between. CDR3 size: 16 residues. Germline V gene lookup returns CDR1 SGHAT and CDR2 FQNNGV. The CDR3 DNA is TGTGCCAGCAGCTCCGCCAGAGATAGCTCCTACAATGAGCAGTTCTTC. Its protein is CASSSARDSSYNEQFF. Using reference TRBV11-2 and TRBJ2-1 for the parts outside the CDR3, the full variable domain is EAGVAQSPRYKIIEKRQSVAFWCNPISGHATLYWYQQILGQGPKLLIQFQNNGVVDDSQLPKDRFSAERLKGVDSTLKIQPAKLEDSAVYLCASSSARDSSYNEQFFGPGTRLTVL.

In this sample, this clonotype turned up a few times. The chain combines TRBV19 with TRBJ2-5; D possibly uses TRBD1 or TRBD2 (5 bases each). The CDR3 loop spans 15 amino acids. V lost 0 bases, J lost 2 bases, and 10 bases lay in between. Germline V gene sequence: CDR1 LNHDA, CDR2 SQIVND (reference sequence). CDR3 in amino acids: CASSIEGTAQETQYF. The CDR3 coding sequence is TGTGCCAGTAGTATAGAAGGGACGGCTCAAGAGACCCAGTACTTC. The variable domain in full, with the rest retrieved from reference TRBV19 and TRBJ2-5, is DGGITQSPKYLFRKEGQNVTLSCEQNLNHDAMYWYRQDPGQGLRLIYYSQIVNDFQKGDIAEGYSVSREKKESFPLTVTSAQKNPTAFYLCASSIEGTAQETQYFGPGTRLLVL.